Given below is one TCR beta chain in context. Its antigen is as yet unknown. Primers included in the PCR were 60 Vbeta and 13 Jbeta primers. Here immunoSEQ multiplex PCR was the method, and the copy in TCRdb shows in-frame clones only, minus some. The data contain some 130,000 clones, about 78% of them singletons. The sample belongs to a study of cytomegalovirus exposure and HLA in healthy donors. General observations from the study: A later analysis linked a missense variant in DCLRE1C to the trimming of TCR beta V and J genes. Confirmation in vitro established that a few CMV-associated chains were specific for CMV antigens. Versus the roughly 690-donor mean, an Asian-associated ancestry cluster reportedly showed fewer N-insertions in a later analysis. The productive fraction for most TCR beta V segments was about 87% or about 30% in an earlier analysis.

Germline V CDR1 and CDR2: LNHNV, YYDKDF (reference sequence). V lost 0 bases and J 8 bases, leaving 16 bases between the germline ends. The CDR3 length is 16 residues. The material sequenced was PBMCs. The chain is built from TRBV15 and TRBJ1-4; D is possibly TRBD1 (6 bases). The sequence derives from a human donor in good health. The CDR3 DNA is TGTGCCACCAGCAGAGATTTCGGGCAGGGGAGCGAAAAACTGTTTTTT. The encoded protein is CATSRDFGQGSEKLFF.